These T cell receptor beta chains were read from a single sample in a study of cytomegalovirus exposure and HLA in healthy donors. The data were produced by immunoSEQ multiplex PCR, yet TCRdb's version contains in-frame clones alone and is incomplete. The sample has roughly 100,000 clones, about four fifths seen once. The sequenced sample was PBMCs. The receptors stem from a woman aged 18-30 years in good health and CMV-seropositive. CDR3s include the opening cysteine and the closing phenylalanine or tryptophan. The D gene is left open where the match is weak. Some rows mark clone size as missing; the rest say once, few, many or name a class of expanded clone.

J gene,V gene,D gene,clone size,CDR3 DNA,CDR3 protein
TRBJ2-5,TRBV5-1,NA,NA,TGCGCCAGCAGCTTGGTGGGCACGGAGACCCAGTACTTC,CASSLVGTETQYF
TRBJ2-2,TRBV9,TRBD1,once,TGTGCCAGCAGCGAGACGGACAGGGCGAACACCGGGGAGCTGTTTTTT,CASSETDRANTGELFF
TRBJ2-7,TRBV5-1,TRBD2,NA,TGCGCCAGCAGCTGGGGACTAGCGGGGACCGGCGAGCAGTACTTC,CASSWGLAGTGEQYF
TRBJ2-3,TRBV5-4,TRBD1,NA,TGTGCCAGCAGCTTACAGGGGGCGACAGATACGCAGTATTTT,CASSLQGATDTQYF
TRBJ1-1,TRBV20-1,NA,few,TGCAGTGCTAGAGGGCCCCAGGGAGCTTTCTTT,CSARGPQGAFF
TRBJ2-1,TRBV5-1,NA,once,TGCGCCAGCAGCTTGGCGGCAGGGGCACGCAATGAGCAGTTCTTC,CASSLAAGARNEQFF
TRBJ1-2,TRBV28,NA,NA,TGTGCCAGCAGTTATCGGTGGGAGGCTCGTGGCTACACCTTC,CASSYRWEARGYTF
TRBJ1-6,TRBV2,TRBD1,NA,TGTGCCACTTCCGGGACAGGGTTTTCACCCCTCCACTTT,CATSGTGFSPLHF
TRBJ1-6,TRBV5-6,TRBD1,once,TGTGCCAGCAGCCTTGGGACAGCCACCCCGGCCCTCCACTTT,CASSLGTATPALHF
TRBJ2-5,TRBV7-9,NA,NA,TGTGCCAGCAGCTTAAGGCAGGGGACCCAAGAGACCCAGTACTTC,CASSLRQGTQETQYF
TRBJ2-7,TRBV27,NA,NA,TGTGCCAGCAGTTTGACCAGGGACTACGAGCAGTACTTC,CASSLTRDYEQYF
TRBJ2-7,TRBV4-1,NA,NA,TGCGCCAGCAGCCAAACGGTCACAGGGTTCGAGCAGTACTTC,CASSQTVTGFEQYF
TRBJ2-2,TRBV29-1,NA,NA,TGCAGCGTTTTTGGACAGAACACCGGGGAGCTGTTTTTT,CSVFGQNTGELFF
TRBJ1-3,TRBV28,NA,NA,TGTGCCAGCAGTTTCGACAGACTCTCTGGAAACACCATATATTTT,CASSFDRLSGNTIYF
TRBJ2-7,TRBV27,TRBD1,NA,TGTGCCACCGACCGCCGGGACAGGGTCCACGAGCAGTACTTC,CATDRRDRVHEQYF
TRBJ2-7,TRBV5-8,TRBD2,NA,TGTGCCAGCAGCAACCGGGACAGGTTTACTAGCGGGGGCCCCCACGAGCAGTACTTC,CASSNRDRFTSGGPHEQYF
TRBJ2-7,TRBV11-2,NA,NA,TGTGCCAGCAGCTTATTTGGAGGGAATGGCTACGAGCAGTACTTC,CASSLFGGNGYEQYF
TRBJ1-3,TRBV5-6,NA,few,TGTGCCAGCAGCTTGGGACAGACGGAGGGAAACACCATATATTTT,CASSLGQTEGNTIYF